The 26 T cell receptor beta chains below all came from one sample that was sequenced in a study of blood T cell repertoires in COVID-19. Only in-frame clones appear in the TCRdb table, and some are missing; sequencing was by immunoSEQ multiplex PCR. This sample has around 240,000 clones; roughly 84% occur once, and the top ten carry 6.5% to 9%. The sequencing input was peripheral blood. The origin of the receptors is a woman between 50 and 59 years old with acute or convalescent COVID-19.

This clone was seen once. The rearrangement uses TRBV30 and TRBJ1-2, with 7 positions matching TRBD1. CDR1 is GTSNPN and CDR2 is SVGIG in the germline V gene (reference sequence). The CDR3 extends over 15 amino acids. The V segment lost 4 bases and the J segment 5 bases; nucleotides outside the gene matches: 13. CDR3 bases: TGTGCCTGGACGATCGGGACAGAGCCTCTATATGGCTACACCTTC. The encoded protein is CAWTIGTEPLYGYTF.

The chain employs TRBV19 and TRBJ2-1, with D possibly matching TRBD2 (7 bases). The length of the CDR3 is 13 residues. V gave up 5 bases and J gave up 5 bases, with 10 bases separating them. Germline CDR1 is LNHDA and CDR2 is SQIVND (reference sequence). CDR3 DNA sequence: TGTGCCAGTAGTGCGGGGGCCCACAATGAGCAGTTCTTC. It codes for CASSAGAHNEQFF.

The rearrangement uses TRBV5-1 and TRBJ2-5; TRBD2 agrees at 8 bases. Losses at the gene ends were 5 bases for V and 6 bases for J; bases not matched to a gene: 12. The CDR3 has 15 residues. Germline lookup yields CDR1 SGHRS and CDR2 YFSETQ. The CDR3: CASRAGEGLEKTQYF. The CDR3 DNA follows: TGCGCCAGCAGAGCGGGGGAGGGTCTTGAGAAGACCCAGTACTTC.

This chain joins TRBV5-4 and TRBJ1-6, with D unclear. The CDR3 covers 16 residues. Trimming removed 4 bases at V and 0 bases at J, with 11 bases between. Germline CDR1 is SGHNT and CDR2 is YYREEE (reference sequence). The CDR3 DNA reads as TGTGCCAGCAGCCCCGCCAGTGGCTCCTATAATTCACCCCTCCACTTT. Its translation: CASSPASGSYNSPLHF.

This clone has only one observation. The chain combines TRBV7-2 with TRBJ2-7, with D maybe TRBD2 (6 bases). The CDR3 contains 15 residues. Germline-derived CDR1 and CDR2 are SGHTA and FQGNSA. V shed 1 base and J shed 4 bases, with 14 bases lying between them. The CDR3 DNA reads as TGTGCCAGCAGCTTAGTGGACTACCCTTCTTACGAGCAGTACTTC. Its translation: CASSLVDYPSYEQYF.

The V and J genes are TRBV2 and TRBJ1-1; no definite D call. The ends were cut back, 3 bases at V and 2 bases at J, with 10 bases in the middle. The germline V gene encodes CDR1 SNHLY and CDR2 FYNNEI. This CDR3 comprises 14 residues. The CDR3 DNA reads TGTGCCAGCAGTGACCGGGGAATAAACACTGAAGCTTTCTTT. Its protein product is CASSDRGINTEAFF.

V is TRBV5-1 and J is TRBJ1-5; D is possibly TRBD1 (6 bases). V lost 5 bases to trimming and J lost 8 bases, with 17 bases between them. The CDR3 runs to 14 residues. Germline CDR1 and CDR2: SGHRS and YFSETQ. The CDR3 nucleotides read TGCGCCAGCAGTGAGACGGGATCAGGGGAGCCCCAGCATTTT. Its translation is CASSETGSGEPQHF.

This chain uses TRBV24-1 with TRBJ2-2, with 7 bases aligning to TRBD2. The germline gives CDR1 KGHDR, CDR2 SFDVKD. Trimming removed 5 bases from V and 5 bases from J; junction bases left unmatched: 10. The CDR3 has 16 amino acids. This CDR3 reads CATSAPLGRGTGELFF. Written as DNA, the CDR3 is TGTGCCACCAGTGCTCCGCTGGGGAGGGGAACCGGGGAGCTGTTTTTT.

The chain links TRBV6-5 to TRBJ2-3; a possible D gene is TRBD2 (6 bases). With 7 bases removed from V and 3 bases from J, the gap between germline ends came to 14 bases. This CDR3 contains 14 residues. Germline loops: CDR1 MNHEY, CDR2 SVGAGI. This CDR3 is CASTWGLGTDTQYF. The CDR3 region has the DNA TGTGCCAGCACCTGGGGACTGGGTACAGATACGCAGTATTTT.

J is TRBJ1-1 and V is TRBV2, with TRBD1 matching over 8 bases. The CDR3 has 16 amino acids. Germline trimming cut 0 bases from V and 4 bases from J; bases unmatched to any gene: 7. Looked up from germline, CDR1 is SNHLY and CDR2 is FYNNEI. CDR3 nucleotides: TGTGCCAGCAGTGAAGCTCTTGGACAGGGTACCACTGAAGCTTTCTTT. It is translated as CASSEALGQGTTEAFF.

V gene TRBV5-5 combines with J gene TRBJ1-1; TRBD1 is a possible D gene (6 bases). Per the germline V gene, CDR1 is SGHKS and CDR2 is YYEKEE (reference sequence). V dropped 0 bases and J dropped 1 base, with 10 bases sitting between them. This CDR3 comprises 15 residues. CDR3 loop: CASSLGGGANTEAFF. The CDR3 nucleotides read TGTGCCAGCAGCTTGGGAGGGGGTGCGAACACTGAAGCTTTCTTT.

The genes are TRBV5-4 and TRBJ2-7; TRBD1 might be the D (5 bases). Germline CDR1 and CDR2: SGHNT and YYREEE (reference sequence). V lost 3 bases, J lost 2 bases, and 12 bases lay in between. CDR3 length: 14 amino acids. DNA for the CDR3: TGTGCCAGCAGCTCCCTAGGCAGGGCCTACGAGCAGTACTTC. This gives the protein CASSSLGRAYEQYF.

As DNA, the CDR3 is TGTGCCAGCAGCTTAATCTCCGAGGATACGCAGTATTTT. Its protein product is CASSLISEDTQYF. The chain recombines TRBV7-3 with TRBJ2-3; D is unclear. The V end lost 1 base, the J end lost 6 bases, and 8 bases lay between the germline ends. Germline V gene sequence: CDR1 SGHTA, CDR2 FQGTGA. The length of the CDR3 is 13 residues. Using reference TRBV7-3 and TRBJ2-3 for the parts outside the CDR3, the full variable domain is GAGVSQTPSNKVTEKGKYVELRCDPISGHTALYWYRQSLGQGPEFLIYFQGTGAADDSGLPNDRFFAVRPEGSVSTLKIQRTERGDSAVYLCASSLISEDTQYFGPGTRLTVL.

This clone was found once. V gene TRBV18 combines with J gene TRBJ2-2, with TRBD2 as a possible D gene (6 bases). The V gene lost 2 bases and the J gene lost 3 bases, with 10 bases spanning the gap. Germline CDR1 reads KGHSH; CDR2 reads LQKENI. The CDR3 runs to 15 residues. The DNA for the CDR3 is TGTGCCAGCTCACCATTGGGGGGAGACACCGGGGAGCTGTTTTTT. Translation: CASSPLGGDTGELFF.

The CDR3 DNA reads TGTGCCAGCAGCTTAGTTCGGAACACTGAAGCTTTCTTT. The encoded protein is CASSLVRNTEAFF. The chain uses TRBV7-8 and TRBJ1-1; D is ambiguous. The V end lost 1 base, the J end lost 1 base, and 4 bases lay between the germline ends. The germline gives CDR1 SGHVS, CDR2 FQNEAQ. This CDR3 is built from 13 residues. The whole variable domain, filled in from reference TRBV7-8 and TRBJ1-1, reads GAGVSQSPRYKVAKRGQDVALRCDPISGHVSLFWYQQALGQGPEFLTYFQNEAQLDKSGLPSDRFFAERPEGSVSTLKIQRTQQEDSAVYLCASSLVRNTEAFFGQGTRLTVV.

V is TRBV24-1 and J is TRBJ2-5, with 9 bases fitting TRBD1. Germline V CDR1 and CDR2: KGHDR, SFDVKD. After removal of 9 bases from V and 11 bases from J, the junction contained 9 bases not matched to a gene. This CDR3 has 12 residues. This CDR3 is CATAPGTGKQYF. The CDR3 DNA follows: TGTGCCACCGCACCCGGGACAGGGAAGCAGTACTTC.

This chain joins TRBV28 and TRBJ2-7, with D possibly being TRBD1 (5 bases). Germline V gene lookup returns CDR1 MDHEN and CDR2 SYDVKM. The CDR3 sequence is 14 residues long. Trimming removed 2 bases at V and 4 bases at J, with 12 bases between. CDR3 loop: CASSLQGYTYEQYF. CDR3 nucleotide sequence: TGTGCCAGCAGTTTACAGGGCTACACTTACGAGCAGTACTTC.

The chain combines TRBV19 with TRBJ2-2; weak D call: TRBD1 (6 bases). V was clipped by 6 bases and J by 7 bases, with 12 bases between them. CDR3 size: 13 residues. Germline CDR1 reads LNHDA; CDR2 reads SQIVND (reference sequence). The CDR3 region has the DNA TGTGCCAGTAGCCCAGAGGGGGTCGGGGAGCTGTTTTTT. Residues: CASSPEGVGELFF.

This clone was picked up one time. The J gene is TRBJ2-7, the V gene TRBV5-3; maybe TRBD2 (6 bases). TRBV5-3 is recorded as an ORF, its role being uncertain. CDR3 length equals 16 residues. V dropped 3 bases and J dropped 3 bases, with 19 bases sitting between them. CDR3 sequence (DNA): TGTGCCAGAAGCTCTGGGGGACTCCGGCTGGGCTACGAGCAGTACTTC. Amino acids: CARSSGGLRLGYEQYF.

V is TRBV9 and J is TRBJ1-4; D not resolved. Trimming stripped 4 bases from V and 0 bases from J, with 7 bases between. There are 14 residues in the CDR3. CDR1 is SGDLS, CDR2 YYNGEE, per germline. Here the CDR3 reads CASSRGTTNEKLFF. The CDR3 coding sequence is TGTGCCAGCAGCAGAGGGACAACTAATGAAAAACTGTTTTTT.

The V call is TRBV27, the J call TRBJ2-7; 7 bases are shared with TRBD2. J was trimmed by 5 bases and V by 2 bases; bases with no gene match: 3. In germline, CDR1 is MNHEY, CDR2 SMNVEV (reference sequence). The CDR3 length is 13 residues. The CDR3 region is CASSLRTSHEQYF. CDR3 DNA sequence: TGTGCCAGCAGTTTACGGACTAGTCACGAGCAGTACTTC.

The count of this clone is one. The chain uses TRBV9 and TRBJ2-5; 9 nucleotides align to TRBD2. This CDR3 is built from 15 residues. Germline-derived CDR1 and CDR2 are SGDLS and YYNGEE. Trimming took 0 bases from V and 5 from J; bases not matched to a gene: 5. CDR3 in amino acids: CASSVGIAGEETQYF. The CDR3 coding sequence is TGTGCCAGCAGCGTAGGGATAGCGGGGGAGGAGACCCAGTACTTC.

The chain is built from TRBV2 and TRBJ2-3; 9 bases line up with TRBD2. CDR1 SNHLY and CDR2 FYNNEI come from the germline V gene. The trim removed 6 bases at V and 8 bases at J, leaving 3 bases unmatched. There are 12 residues in the CDR3. This chain's CDR3 is CASRREGSTQYF. The CDR3 coding sequence is TGTGCCAGCAGGCGGGAGGGGAGTACGCAGTATTTT.

Here the CDR3 reads CASSQETDYEQYF. CDR3 nucleotides: TGTGCCAGCAGCCAGGAGACAGACTACGAGCAGTACTTC. The chain joins TRBV3-1 (or the pseudogene TRBV3-2) to TRBJ2-7; a weak D match, TRBD1 (5 bases). The germline V gene has CDR1 LGHDT and CDR2 YNNKEL (reference sequence). CDR3 length: 13 amino acids. V lost 3 bases and J lost 3, with 9 bases in between.

This chain joins TRBV4-1 and TRBJ1-2, with 9 bases lining up with TRBD1. The CDR3 spans 16 residues. CDR1 is MGHRA, CDR2 YSYEKL, per germline. Germline trimming cut 0 bases from V and 0 bases from J; bases unmatched to any gene: 2. CDR3 bases: TGCGCCAGCAGCCAAGATAGGGACAGGGCTAACTATGGCTACACCTTC. Its translation is CASSQDRDRANYGYTF.

The CDR3 reads CASSMEFTGFGYTF. DNA for the CDR3: TGTGCCAGTAGTATGGAATTCACAGGGTTTGGCTACACCTTC. The V gene is TRBV19, the J gene TRBJ1-2; perhaps TRBD1 as D (6 bases). The CDR3 has 14 residues. V lost 3 bases to trimming and J lost 7 bases, with 15 bases between them. The V gene's germline CDR1 is LNHDA and CDR2 SQIVND (reference sequence).